The rows below give T cell receptor beta chains drawn from one sample of a study of T cell repertoires in cytomegalovirus infection. In TCRdb, the reads were re-called with MiXCR into one record per CDR3 protein. The data contain around 330,000 distinct CDR3 sequences, 15% to 20% of them singletons. Sample: PBMCs. Receptor source: a human donor in good health (CMV status not recorded). Some clones in this sample may be carry-over from other donors' samples. Each CDR3 is given with its conserved first and last residue. D genes are given only for firm matches. Clone size is stated in some rows and not others, as once, few, many or a class when expanded.

d_call clone_size j_call v_call cdr3_nt cdr3_aa
TRBD1 many TRBJ1-1 TRBV6-1 TGTGCCAGCAGGTGGGACAGAAACACTGAAGCTTTCTTT CASRWDRNTEAFF
. many TRBJ1-2 TRBV4-1 TGCGCCAGCAGCCAATCCGGAGGTGGCTACACCTTC CASSQSGGGYTF
. few TRBJ1-2 TRBV11-2 TGTGCCAGCAGCTCCGGACAGAATCCGAACTATGGCTACACCTTC CASSSGQNPNYGYTF
TRBD2 . TRBJ2-7 TRBV10-1 TGCGCCAGCAGTGAGAAGGAACTAGCGGGGCCCTACGAGCAGTACTTC CASSEKELAGPYEQYF
. many TRBJ2-5 TRBV7-2 TGTGCCAGCAGCTTAGTCCCAAGATCCCAAGAGACCCAGTACTTC CASSLVPRSQETQYF
TRBD1 few TRBJ1-6 TRBV20-1 TGCAGTGCTAGAGAGGTCCGGGACAGGGTTTTCGATAGGAATTCACCCCTCCACTTT CSAREVRDRVFDRNSPLHF
. . TRBJ2-3 TRBV4-1 TGCGCCAGCAGCCAGACCTTGGAGGGCACAGATACGCAGTATTTT CASSQTLEGTDTQYF
. . TRBJ2-4 TRBV28 TGTGCCAGCAGTTTAGGAGCCAAAAACATTCAGTACTTC CASSLGAKNIQYF
TRBD2 . TRBJ2-1 TRBV20-1 TGCAGTGCTAGAGCACTAGCGGCGTACAATGAGCAGTTCTTC CSARALAAYNEQFF
. many TRBJ1-4 TRBV28 TGTGCCAGCAGCCATCCGATGGGGAGGACCGTTAATGAAAAACTGTTTTTT CASSHPMGRTVNEKLFF
. few TRBJ2-1 TRBV5-6 TGTGCCAGCAGCTTCCCCCTTAATCCTGGCGGGGTAGAATACAATGAGCAGTTCTTC CASSFPLNPGGVEYNEQFF
. many TRBJ2-7 TRBV12-3/TRBV12-4 TGTGCCAGCAGTTTAGAGGGAGGCCTCTACGAGCAGTACTTC CASSLEGGLYEQYF
. few TRBJ2-5 TRBV20-1 TGCAGTGCTATACGGGAGATACAAGAGACCCAGTACTTC CSAIREIQETQYF
. few TRBJ2-7 TRBV7-2 TGTGCCAGCAGCTTAACCGGCACCAGGGGCTACGAGCAGTACTTC CASSLTGTRGYEQYF
. many TRBJ2-1 TRBV12-3/TRBV12-4 TGTGCCAGCAGTTTACGGCAGGGTCTCAACAATGAGCAGTTCTTC CASSLRQGLNNEQFF
TRBD1 . TRBJ2-7 TRBV23-1 TGCGCCAGCAGTGGGGACAGGGGGACGTGCTACGAGCAGTACTTC CASSGDRGTCYEQYF
TRBD1 many TRBJ1-2 TRBV6-5 TGTGCCAGCAGTTGGGGGCCCGGGACAGGGATAGGTGGCTACACCTTC CASSWGPGTGIGGYTF
TRBD2 many TRBJ2-3 TRBV11-2 TGTGCCAGCAGCTTAGATCTAGCGGGGTTCACAGATACGCAGTATTTT CASSLDLAGFTDTQYF
TRBD1 . TRBJ1-2 TRBV6-6 TGTGCCAGCAGCCGCCGGGACAGGGGAAGGGATTATGGCTACACCTTC CASSRRDRGRDYGYTF
TRBD2 . TRBJ2-3 TRBV20-1 TGCAGTGCTAGAGATTGGGCCAGCGGGATGACTGCAGATACGCAGTATTTT CSARDWASGMTADTQYF
. few TRBJ2-7 TRBV28 TGTGCCAGCAGGCGAGCCGGCAGCTCCTACGAGCAGTACTTC CASRRAGSSYEQYF
. few TRBJ1-4 TRBV2 TGTGCCAGTCTGCGTTCAACTAATGAAAAACTGTTTTTT CASLRSTNEKLFF